The rows below give T cell receptor beta chains drawn from one sample of a study of lymphopenia after photon versus proton radiotherapy. The repertoire was sequenced with immunoSEQ multiplex PCR; TCRdb's copy has only in-frame clones and lacks some. The sample contains some 20,000 clones, 88% of which appear only once. The sequences come from peripheral blood, collected from a patient treated with proton-based radiotherapy. The receptors shown here come from a man in his 70s with pancreatic cancer. The CDR3 runs from the conserved cysteine through the conserved F or W. D genes are given only for firm matches. Rows give clone size only sometimes, using once, few, many, or a class for an expanded clone.

>TRBV27|-|-|TRBJ1-2
CASSSAWFYGYTF
TGTGCCAGCAGTTCCGCATGGTTCTATGGCTACACCTTC
>TRBV19|few|-|TRBJ1-3
CASSGPGSSGNTIYF
TGTGCCAGTAGTGGCCCCGGGAGCTCTGGAAACACCATATATTTT
>TRBV19|-|-|TRBJ1-5
CASSTQPQGNQPQHF
TGTGCCAGTAGTACACAACCCCAGGGAAATCAGCCCCAGCATTTT
>TRBV5-6|-|TRBD1|TRBJ1-5
CASSAGTGVRNQPQHF
TGTGCCAGCAGCGCTGGGACAGGGGTTCGCAATCAGCCCCAGCATTTT
>TRBV27|-|-|TRBJ1-6
CASSPPLGARNSPLHF
TGTGCCAGCAGTCCCCCGCTGGGGGCGCGTAATTCACCCCTCCACTTT
>TRBV11-2|-|TRBD1|TRBJ2-5
CASSYRTGPQETQYF
TGTGCCAGCAGCTATAGGACAGGGCCTCAAGAGACCCAGTACTTC
>TRBV7-9|-|-|TRBJ1-2
CASSLYGYTF
TGTGCCAGCAGCCTATATGGCTACACCTTC
>TRBV19|-|-|TRBJ2-7
CASSLRTDSYEQYF
TGTGCCAGTAGTCTTCGGACGGACTCCTACGAGCAGTACTTC
>TRBV5-8|-|TRBD1|TRBJ1-5
CASSFGMTGIGSNNQPQHF
TGTGCCAGCAGCTTCGGGATGACAGGGATTGGGTCTAACAATCAGCCCCAGCATTTT
>TRBV11-2|-|-|TRBJ2-3
CASSLRRDTDTQYF
TGTGCCAGCAGCTTACGACGGGACACAGATACGCAGTATTTT
>TRBV30|-|TRBD1|TRBJ1-2
CAWSTQGAGYTF
TGTGCCTGGAGTACTCAGGGGGCTGGCTACACCTTC
>TRBV7-6|few|-|TRBJ2-7
CASSLWEGDSYEQYF
TGTGCCAGCAGCTTATGGGAGGGGGACTCCTACGAGCAGTACTTC
>TRBV5-4|-|-|TRBJ1-1
CASSLAENTEAFF
TGTGCCAGCAGCTTGGCAGAGAACACTGAAGCTTTCTTT
>TRBV29-1|-|TRBD1|TRBJ2-3
CSGLDRAGLDTQYF
TGCAGCGGCCTGGACAGGGCTGGATTAGATACGCAGTATTTT
>TRBV14|once|TRBD1|TRBJ2-5
CASSRPGTGKETQYF
TGTGCCAGCAGCCGCCCCGGGACAGGGAAAGAGACCCAGTACTTC
>TRBV5-1|-|TRBD1|TRBJ1-2
CASSLDQTGGLGGYTF
TGCGCCAGCAGCTTGGACCAGACAGGGGGCCTCGGTGGCTACACCTTC
>TRBV29-1|-|-|TRBJ1-2
CSVGQGANYGYTF
TGCAGCGTTGGGCAGGGAGCTAACTATGGCTACACCTTC
>TRBV2|-|TRBD2|TRBJ2-1
CASLVAGGPNEQFF
TGTGCCAGCTTGGTAGCGGGAGGGCCGAATGAGCAGTTCTTC
>TRBV27|-|-|TRBJ1-2
CASSLSPRGRGYTF
TGTGCCAGCAGTTTATCGCCGAGGGGTAGGGGCTACACCTTC
>TRBV14|-|-|TRBJ1-3
CASSPQLSGNTIYF
TGTGCCAGCAGCCCTCAGCTCTCTGGAAACACCATATATTTT
>TRBV6-5|-|TRBD2|TRBJ2-1
CASTHWAGGHNEQFF
TGTGCCAGCACCCATTGGGCGGGGGGCCACAATGAGCAGTTCTTC
>TRBV9|-|TRBD1|TRBJ2-5
CASSVAQGAFTQYF
TGTGCCAGCAGCGTAGCGCAGGGGGCTTTTACCCAGTACTTC
>TRBV4-1|once|-|TRBJ1-1
CASSQKGDGTNTEAFF
TGCGCCAGCAGCCAAAAGGGTGATGGAACGAACACTGAAGCTTTCTTT
>TRBV20-1|-|-|TRBJ1-2
CSGGSNYGYTF
TGCAGTGGGGGTTCTAACTATGGCTACACCTTC
>TRBV30|-|-|TRBJ1-3
CAWRDPPKDTIYF
TGTGCCTGGAGGGATCCTCCGAAGGACACCATATATTTT
>TRBV6-1|-|-|TRBJ1-1
CASSVTRGTEAFF
TGTGCCAGCAGTGTTACCCGGGGGACTGAAGCTTTCTTT
>TRBV25-1|few|-|TRBJ1-3
CASSAGAGNTIYF
TGTGCCAGCAGTGCTGGGGCTGGAAACACCATATATTTT